The text below deals with one T cell receptor beta chain. The CDR3 has 14 amino acids. V lost 6 bases, J lost 10 bases, and 22 bases lay in between. From germline, CDR1 is SQVTM and CDR2 ANQGSEA. The data were taken from a study of tumor-infiltrating lymphocytes in primary liver carcinoma. The wider study: Tumors were staged T1-T3 N0M0 and measured about 4.2 to 10 cm across.

Constant-region priming of around 500 ng total RNA yielded TCR beta cDNA. What produced the TCR beta libraries was three nested multiplex PCR rounds using slightly modified ARM-PCR. The two initial PCR rounds, 9 to 11 cycles each, used TRBV1-TRBV30 forward and C-beta reverse primers. MiXCR was run by TCRdb on the multiplex PCR reads, yielding one entry per CDR3 protein. This repertoire shows 35,000 to 40,000 distinct CDR3 sequences, around 80% found once; its top ten account for around 40%. Joint extraction of RNA and DNA used about 17-31 mg of bulk tissue that was unsorted. The rearrangement uses TRBV29-1 and TRBJ2-1; D is perhaps TRBD2 (5 bases). The sample comprised tumor-adjacent normal liver tissue. The sequence was obtained from a man aged 40-55 years with primary liver carcinoma and hepatitis B virus infection. This chain's CDR3 is CSVLTIGMGKEQFF. As DNA, the CDR3 is TGCAGCGTGTTGACTATCGGGATGGGCAAGGAGCAGTTCTTC.